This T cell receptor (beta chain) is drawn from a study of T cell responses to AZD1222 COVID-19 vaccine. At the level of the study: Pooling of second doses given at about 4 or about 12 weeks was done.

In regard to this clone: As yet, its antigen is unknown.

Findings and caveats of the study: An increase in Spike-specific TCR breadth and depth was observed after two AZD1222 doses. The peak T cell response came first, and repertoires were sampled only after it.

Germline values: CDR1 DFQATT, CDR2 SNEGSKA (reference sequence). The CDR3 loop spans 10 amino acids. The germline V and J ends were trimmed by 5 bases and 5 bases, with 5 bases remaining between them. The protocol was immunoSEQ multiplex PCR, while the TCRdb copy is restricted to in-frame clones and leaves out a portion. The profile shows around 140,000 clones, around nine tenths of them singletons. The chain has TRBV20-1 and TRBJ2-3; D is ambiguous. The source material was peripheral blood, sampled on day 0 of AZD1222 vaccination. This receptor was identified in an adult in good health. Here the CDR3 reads CSASQDTQYF. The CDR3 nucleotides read TGCAGTGCTTCACAAGATACGCAGTATTTT.